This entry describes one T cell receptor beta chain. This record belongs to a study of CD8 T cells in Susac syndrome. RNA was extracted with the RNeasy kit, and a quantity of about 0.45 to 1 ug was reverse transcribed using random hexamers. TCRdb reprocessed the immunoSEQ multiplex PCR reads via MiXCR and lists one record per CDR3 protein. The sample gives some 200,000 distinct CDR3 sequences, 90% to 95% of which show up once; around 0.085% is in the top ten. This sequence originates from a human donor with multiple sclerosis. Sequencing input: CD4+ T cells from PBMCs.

CDR3 loop: CASKSGRGDTQYF. The CDR3 DNA sequence: TGTGCCAGCAAAAGCGGGAGAGGAGATACGCAGTATTTT. The chain uses TRBV2 and TRBJ2-3, with TRBD2 identical over 8 bases. The junction had 5 bases not matched to a gene; V was cut back by 7 bases and J by 5 bases. Germline values: CDR1 SNHLY, CDR2 FYNNEI. CDR3 length equals 13 residues.